The rows below give T cell receptor beta chains drawn from one sample of a study of neurological immune-mediated disorders. TCRdb re-derived calls from the 5' RACE reads in MiXCR, one entry per CDR3 protein. The data show about 66,000 distinct CDR3 sequences, roughly 4.5% seen once. Sequencing was done on a sample of PBMCs. The receptors shown here come from a young man with multiple sclerosis. Both conserved end residues are part of each CDR3. D genes are given only for firm matches. The listing skips clone size in some rows; elsewhere it reads once, few, many or a size class.

V gene	CDR3 length	D gene	clone size	J gene	CDR3 DNA	CDR3 protein
TRBV5-1	16	TRBD1	many	TRBJ1-6	TGCGCCAGCAGCTTGGGAGTGGGACAGGGGTCTTCACCCCTCCACTTT	CASSLGVGQGSSPLHF
TRBV14	13	NA	NA	TRBJ1-1	TGTGCCAGCAGCCCGTTTGAGAACACTGAAGCTTTCTTT	CASSPFENTEAFF
TRBV6-5	14	TRBD1	many	TRBJ2-7	TGTGCCAGCAGCGTGGACAGGGGACAGCCCGAGCAGTACTTC	CASSVDRGQPEQYF
TRBV20-1	12	NA	few	TRBJ1-2	TGCAGTGCTACCGACAGCTACTATGGCTACACCTTC	CSATDSYYGYTF
TRBV20-1	11	NA	many	TRBJ2-3	TGCAGTGCTAGAGGGGGAGATACGCAGTATTTT	CSARGGDTQYF
TRBV3-1	14	NA	few	TRBJ2-3	TGTGCCAGCAGCCCCACAGGGTACACAGATACGCAGTATTTT	CASSPTGYTDTQYF
TRBV28	11	NA	few	TRBJ1-1	TGTGCCAGCCTCGGGGACATTGAAGCTTTCTTT	CASLGDIEAFF
TRBV20-1	11	NA	medium-sized	TRBJ2-3	TGCAGTGCTAGAGATGCAGATACGCAGTATTTT	CSARDADTQYF
TRBV3-1	15	NA	many	TRBJ1-1	TGTGCCAGCAGCCAAGATCTTGTCTGGGGCACTGAAGCTTTCTTT	CASSQDLVWGTEAFF
TRBV5-5	15	NA	many	TRBJ1-5	TGTGCCAGCAGCTTGAAAGGGGGTAGCAATCAGCCCCAGCATTTT	CASSLKGGSNQPQHF
TRBV5-1	14	NA	many	TRBJ1-5	TGCGCCAGCAGCTTGGACGGACTCAATCAGCCCCAGCATTTT	CASSLDGLNQPQHF
TRBV5-6	14	TRBD1	many	TRBJ2-4	TGTGCCAGCAGGCTCTGGGGACAGAAAAACATTCAGTACTTC	CASRLWGQKNIQYF
TRBV20-1	14	TRBD1	NA	TRBJ1-2	TGCAGTGCTATCCCCGGGACAGATAACTATGGCTACACCTTC	CSAIPGTDNYGYTF
TRBV12-3/TRBV12-4	16	NA	many	TRBJ1-5	TGTGCCAGCAGTTTAGCGCGGGGTAATGGCAATCAGCCCCAGCATTTT	CASSLARGNGNQPQHF
TRBV7-9	14	TRBD1	many	TRBJ2-4	TGTGCCAGCAGCTCTGACAGGGGGCGTAACATTCAGTACTTC	CASSSDRGRNIQYF
TRBV6-5	13	NA	many	TRBJ2-3	TGTGCCAGCCGTTTCCCAGGCTTGGATACGCAGTATTTT	CASRFPGLDTQYF
TRBV5-1	14	NA	many	TRBJ1-4	TGCGCCAGCAGCTTTGACACGTATCCGGAAAAACTGTTTTTT	CASSFDTYPEKLFF
TRBV29-1	12	NA	many	TRBJ1-6	TGCACCCCTCGGTGTAAGAGGGCACCCCTCCACTTT	CTPRCKRAPLHF
TRBV20-1	15	TRBD1	many	TRBJ2-1	TGCAGTGCCCTCCTGAGGGACAGGGTCTACAATGAGCAGTTCTTC	CSALLRDRVYNEQFF
TRBV21-1	11	NA	NA	TRBJ1-1	TGTGCCAGCACCAAAGGACAACGGGCTTTCTTT	CASTKGQRAFF
TRBV5-1	16	NA	many	TRBJ2-1	TGCGCCAGCAGTTTCAATCCGGCAGCGTGGAACAATGAGCAGTTCTTC	CASSFNPAAWNNEQFF
TRBV10-3	13	NA	NA	TRBJ1-5	TGTGCCACCGGGCCGGGGAGCAATCAGCCCCAGAATTTT	CATGPGSNQPQNF
TRBV2	16	TRBD2	many	TRBJ2-7	TGTGCCAGCAGTGATTTTGTACTAGCGGGGGACTACGAGCAGTACTTC	CASSDFVLAGDYEQYF
TRBV11-2	14	NA	many	TRBJ2-1	TGTGCCAGCAGCTTAGATAGGAGGAGTTGGGAGCAGTTCTTC	CASSLDRRSWEQFF
TRBV4-2	14	NA	many	TRBJ2-3	TGTGCCAGCAGCCAAGGAACTAGCACAGATACGCAGTATTTT	CASSQGTSTDTQYF
TRBV5-8	15	TRBD2	many	TRBJ2-3	TGTGCCAGCAGCTCCGGGAGGGAAATTACAGATACGCAGTATTTT	CASSSGREITDTQYF
TRBV4-2	15	NA	few	TRBJ1-4	TGTGCCAGCAGCCAAGATCGCGGCAGAACCGAAAAACTGTTTTTT	CASSQDRGRTEKLFF
TRBV20-1	15	NA	NA	TRBJ1-1	TGCAGTGCTAGAAACCCGGGGACATCAAACACTGAAGCTTTCTTT	CSARNPGTSNTEAFF